This T cell receptor beta chain was sequenced during a study of cytomegalovirus exposure and HLA in healthy donors (dated by TCRdb to about 2017). Context from the whole study: In an earlier analysis of several hundred of the donors, around 290 Gb of sequence data and approximately 100 million unique TCR beta sequences from some 170 million T cells were reported. In a later genetic analysis, genome-wide SNP genotypes for about 55% of the roughly 670 donors were used, and that subset was treated as a discovery cohort. Four to six DR-DQ haplotypes were handled as single units for association and clustering, since linkage in the cohort was strong. Among a few hundred genotyped donors of the cohort, an average of around 240,000 unique TCR beta nucleotide sequences were sequenced per donor, around a sixth of them non-productive. In a later analysis, previously published TCR beta repertoires from 550 to 750 donors were re-analyzed and high-resolution HLA genotyping was added so that TCR occurrence patterns could be studied. Alongside the repertoire data, information on donor age, sex, ethnicity and CMV serostatus was compiled. The aim of the study was to test whether cataloging public T cell receptors could identify signatures of past pathogen exposure. Of the roughly 430 genotyped donors, approximately 83% fell in the genetic ancestry cluster associated with self-reported Caucasian donors. The study combined high-throughput TCR immunosequencing, statistical association of individual TCRs with disease status, and machine learning to predict cytomegalovirus infection status. HLA typing included class I and class II loci at four-digit resolution. In the later analysis, no new phenotypic data were used to find candidate immune exposures; instead, reliance was placed on TCR beta sequences and their occurrence across donors. The study used immunosequencing to profile the T cell repertoires of 670 or so subjects and linked those repertoires to cytomegalovirus serostatus. Typing coverage differed by locus: A, B, C, DRB1 and DQB1 were typed in about 620-630 donors, DQA1 in 500 to 550, DPA1 in some 600, and DPB1 in just under 490. An earlier analysis of approximately 630 of the donors applied high-throughput TCR beta sequencing to assess whether each TCR beta V gene segment acted as functional or pseudogenic. Besides the first cohort of under 700 subjects, a separate validation cohort made up of around 120 different subjects was used. All discovery cohort repertoires had been generated on a single sequencing platform. An early release that covered some 640 HLA-typed donors contained about 300 gigabases of sequencing data and 85 million to 100 million unique TCR sequences.

In total, about 650 healthy bone marrow donors made up the cohort. At the time of sampling, every cohort member was nominally healthy, though immune exposures that went unrecorded were likely present. The donor was CMV seronegative and was included in the group of approximately 350 seronegative cohort members. A peripheral blood sample was provided by each donor, and peripheral blood mononuclear cells were used for TCR beta sequencing. The Qiagen DNeasy Blood Extraction Kit was used to extract genomic DNA from the blood cell samples. The method was the immunoSEQ multiplex PCR assay. For the multiplex PCR, a mixture combining 60 forward primers for TCR Vbeta segments and 13 reverse primers for TCR Jbeta segments was used. Amplification of the CDR3 region of rearranged TCR beta genes was performed with a multiplex PCR assay on genomic DNA. On the Illumina HiSeq System, the amplified TCR beta libraries were sequenced as 87-base-pair reads. The study's own analysis went as follows. In a later analysis, tens of millions of unique TCR beta chains were counted across the 500 to 700 repertoires, and approximately 11 million of these chains were shared by at least two donors. Raw reads were error-corrected and collapsed into unique sequences with a nearest-neighbor algorithm that merged closely related sequences to remove PCR and sequencing errors. Alignment of CDR3 sequences to IMGT reference sequences was used to assign V, D and J gene segments. Each retained sequence needed at least a six-nucleotide match to both a V gene segment and a J gene segment. A rearrangement counted as productive if the CDR3 had no stop codons and remained in frame with V and J, and every other rearrangement counted as non-productive. Following IMGT convention, CDR3 was defined as the stretch from the second conserved V-encoded cysteine to the conserved J-encoded phenylalanine. The earlier analysis of 550 to 650 of the donors excluded any sequence lacking an unambiguous match to a single V gene segment. An earlier analysis of 587 of the donors classified V segments as functional when productive rearrangements were above 56.7% and as segregating when the standard deviation between donors was above 5%. To diagnose cytomegalovirus status from the catalog of TCR beta chain sequences, a statistical classification framework was built. A later analysis assigned V and J genes by comparing TCR nucleotide sequences with IMGT/GENE-DB human TR gene sequences. Using the TCRdist pipeline, a later analysis assigned CDR3 sequences along with most-parsimonious VDJ recombination scenarios. In a later analysis, each TCR beta chain was defined by its CDR3 amino acid sequence together with its V-gene family, and reads without a unique V-gene family were excluded. A later analysis removed 592 highly shared, low-generation-probability nucleotide sequences to deal with suspected cross-contamination and a sequencing artifact. For each public chain, a later analysis derived a clonal expansion index from normalized ranks of inferred template counts within each repertoire. Generation probabilities in a later analysis came from a VDJ recombination model fitted to out-of-frame rearrangements, and those results were checked against IGoR. Hypergeometric tests were used in a later analysis to score TCR-TCR, TCR-HLA and TCR-CMV co-occurrence, with a repertoire-size bias correction applied to the TCR pairs. A later analysis estimated false discovery rates by permuting HLA or CMV assignments 20 times. In a later analysis, co-occurring TCRs were grouped with DBSCAN, and TCRdist sequence similarity was added when clustering was performed within HLA-allele-positive subsets. Repertoires with fewer than 30,000 or more than 120,000 public chains, plus five repertoires with anomalous nucleotide sharing, were excluded from co-occurrence clustering. Imported from immuneACCESS, the table was reduced by TCRdb to in-frame sequences with V and J called. These copies leave out some clones; in studies compared against another copy, an unresolved V gene accounts for under half, and the cause of the remainder is not known. V and J calls plus clone size are reproduced from that table; the DNA served to infer D and trimming. For this sample there are roughly 200,000 clones; about 90% appear just once. About 1.2% of the sample lies in the top ten.

Broad study findings and their caveats: In vitro tests confirmed that a few of the cytomegalovirus-associated TCR beta chains recognize cytomegalovirus antigens. In a later analysis, 16,951 TCR beta sequences were associated with specific HLA alleles at a false discovery rate of 0.05. A further reported finding was that TCR beta sequences accurately predicted the HLA-A and HLA-B alleles for most subjects in the first cohort. A later genetic analysis reported fewer N-insertions in productive TCRs among donors in an Asian-associated ancestry cluster than the approximately 670-donor mean. V-gene and J-gene trimming of TCR beta chains was associated with a missense DCLRE1C variant in a later genetic analysis, and the association was replicated in an independent cohort. A later analysis found that TCR association rates varied across HLA loci, with DRB1 alleles showing the most associated TCRs and HLA-C alleles the fewest. In a later analysis, HLA-associated TCR beta chains were found to be more clonally expanded and to have lower generation probabilities than equally common non-associated chains. A total of about 150 TCR beta chains were listed by the study as associated with cytomegalovirus. Cytomegalovirus status was reported to be diagnosed by the classifier with high specificity and sensitivity in both the original and validation cohorts. According to the authors, the approach could potentially be generalized to other disease states and immunological phenotypes. The only immune exposure information available for the cohort was CMV serostatus. Assigning TCR associations to individual alleles was difficult when HLA alleles, especially DR and DQ, strongly co-occurred. Most TCR sequences were observed very rarely across donors, whereas some public TCRs were present in many individuals. The cohort was sequenced for TCR beta chains only, and without alpha or paired-chain data the features that could be detected were limited. A cluster of highly shared sequence variants was judged likely to represent a technical artifact of the sequencing pipeline. Roughly uniform sequencing depth across donors was assumed in presence/absence analyses, although this assumption may not hold. Correlated functional status among segregating V segments might be attributable to linkage disequilibrium, but an unknown experimental factor could not be ruled out. Some IMGT-functional V segments, including TRBV6-2 and TRBV6-3, could not be told apart with the 87-base-pair reads, so those segments were excluded. Because counts were too low, around 18 rarely observed V segments, including chromosome 9 orphons, were left out of the earlier analysis of 500 to 750 of the donors. HLA typing was unavailable for some donors at each locus, so association tests used only the typed subset. According to a later analysis, parvovirus B19, influenza, CMV and Epstein-Barr virus appeared linked to several top co-occurrence clusters. In an earlier analysis of more than 450 of the donors, most TCR beta V segments were observed in productive rearrangements about 90% or about 30% of the time, broadly matching IMGT annotations. According to a later analysis, most CMV-associated TCR beta chains appeared to be HLA-restricted, and the HLA associations seemed to be driven largely by CMV exposure.

Deletion took 1 base off V and 6 bases off J, with a span of 12 bases between the germline ends. The CDR3 sequence holds 14 residues, the cysteine and phenylalanine included. This entry keeps only the CDR3 DNA: 42 bases, framed from base 1. CDR1 SGHTA and CDR2 FQGNSA are derived from the germline V gene. Comments on this clone: Its antigen specificity is not known. Per-base qualities were not stored, and no clone one base away is much larger.

This sequence originates from a man younger than 45 in good health and CMV-seronegative. The source material was PBMCs. This chain joins TRBV7-2 to TRBJ1-2; a tentative D match to TRBD1 spans 6 bases. The DNA sequence is given as TGTGCCAGCAGCTTAGGGGGGGGGCAGGATGGCTACACCTTC. Protein translation: CASSLGGGQDGYTF.